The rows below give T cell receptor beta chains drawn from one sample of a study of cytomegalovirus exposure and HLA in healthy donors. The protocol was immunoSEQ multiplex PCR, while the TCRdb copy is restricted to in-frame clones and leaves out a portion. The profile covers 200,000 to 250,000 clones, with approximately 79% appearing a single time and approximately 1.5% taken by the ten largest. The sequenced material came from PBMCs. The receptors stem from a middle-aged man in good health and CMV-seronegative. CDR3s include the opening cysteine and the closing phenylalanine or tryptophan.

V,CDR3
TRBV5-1,CASSAGTSGWYNEQFF
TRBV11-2,CASSLDPAGREQFF
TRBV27,CASSLQGAYEQYF
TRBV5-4,CASTTGAFSGANVLTF
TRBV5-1,CASSSPGLNNIPPPTDTQYF
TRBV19,CASSIVTDPHEQYF
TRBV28,CASSFGSSYEQYF
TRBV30,CAGGQGSYEQYF
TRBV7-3,CASSLVSSVGTDTQYF
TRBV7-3,CASSFNSGTDTQYF
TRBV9,CASSSFAGGPNTGELFF
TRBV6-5,CASSYTGDGVEQYF
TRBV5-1,CASSLYDRDTEAFF
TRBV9,CASSVGTSGREWQYF
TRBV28,CASRDSSTDTQYF
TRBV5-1,CASSLERVQGYTGELFF
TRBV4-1,CASSQGTSGSYNEQFF
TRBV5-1,CASSLAGTVETQYF
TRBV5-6,CASSPGLAGLNTGELFF
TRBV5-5,CASSGGLAPNIQYF
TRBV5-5,CASQKRLADLIEQFF
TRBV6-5,CASRTGINYGYTF
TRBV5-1,CASSAGTGASEQYF
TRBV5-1,CASSLAGQGAYTQYF
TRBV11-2,CASSAGLKYEQYF
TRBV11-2,CASRPQSPSNEQYF
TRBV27,CASSSFGTGIHEQYF
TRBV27,CASSPGQGGQPQHF
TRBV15,CATRRGFLDEQYF
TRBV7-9,CASSPAPRAGANNEQFF
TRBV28,CASSLRGILQNIQYF
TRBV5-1,CASSLESLGGEGYTF
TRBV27,CASRRSTTEAFF
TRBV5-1,CASSLGGLAGEGETQYF